The 15 T cell receptor beta chains given below trace back to one sample, sequenced in a study of OX40 agonist ivuxolimab in advanced cancers. Assay used: immunoSEQ multiplex PCR; TCRdb lists only in-frame clones, some missing. Counted here are around 100,000 clones, 89% occurring once; the ten biggest clones make up around 0.34%. The sequencing used CD4+ or CD8+ T cells sorted from blood, collected in a trial of the OX40 agonist ivuxolimab. The receptor source for this set is an adult with an advanced solid tumor such as melanoma, head and neck, liver or kidney cancer.

This rearrangement joins TRBV5-1 to TRBJ2-7, with D possibly being TRBD1 (6 bases). Germline CDR1 SGHRS, CDR2 YFSETQ. The CDR3 has 14 amino acids. Trimming removed 0 bases at V and 1 base at J, with 8 bases between. The CDR3 DNA is TGCGCCAGCAGCTTGGGAAGGGGGTCCTACGAGCAGTACTTC. Protein product: CASSLGRGSYEQYF.

This sequence joins TRBV27 and TRBJ1-1; 8 bases are a match to TRBD1. Germline loops: CDR1 MNHEY, CDR2 SMNVEV (reference sequence). This CDR3 has 16 amino acids. Trimming took 6 bases from V and 0 from J; bases not matched to a gene: 9. The CDR3 DNA sequence: TGTGCCAGCAGACTCGGGACAGGTTACATGAACACTGAAGCTTTCTTT. Translating gives CASRLGTGYMNTEAFF.

This clone was seen only a few times. The chain has TRBV6-1 and TRBJ2-1, with D tentatively TRBD2 (6 bases). Trimming pared 5 bases from V and 1 base from J, leaving 12 bases between. Germline V gene data show CDR1 as MNHNS and CDR2 as SASEGT. The CDR3 has 15 residues. CDR3 amino acids: CASSRAGWSYNEQFF. CDR3 nucleotide sequence: TGTGCCAGCAGTAGAGCGGGTTGGTCCTACAATGAGCAGTTCTTC.

This clone was counted many times. This chain connects TRBV29-1 to TRBJ2-7; TRBD1 agrees at 11 bases. V gave up 4 bases and J gave up 6 bases; unmatched junction bases: 8. In germline, CDR1 is SQVTM, CDR2 ANQGSEA. The CDR3 has 14 residues. CDR3 in DNA: TGCAGCGTTGGCCTGCGGACAGGGGGCTCCGAGCAGTACTTC. Translation gives CSVGLRTGGSEQYF.

Comments on this clone: At the DNA level, this CDR3 is encoded by other sequences in the same sample as well. The gene calls are TRBV6-6 and TRBJ1-1; D gene ambiguous. V gave up 0 bases and J gave up 1 base, with 6 bases separating them. This CDR3 spans 14 amino acids. The germline gives CDR1 MNHNY, CDR2 SVGAGI (reference sequence). The CDR3 protein is CASSYSGGNTEAFF. The CDR3 DNA is TGTGCCAGCAGTTACTCCGGCGGGAACACTGAAGCTTTCTTT.

The chain has TRBV30 and TRBJ2-5, with 9 nucleotides matching TRBD1. This CDR3 comprises 15 residues. The V segment lost 1 base and the J segment 4 bases; nucleotides outside the gene matches: 7. Germline V gene sequence: CDR1 GTSNPN, CDR2 SVGIG (reference sequence). The DNA of the CDR3 is TGTGCCTGGAGTGGGGGACAGGGCATATTAGAGACCCAGTACTTC. This translates into CAWSGGQGILETQYF.

In its sample, this clone was seen once. This chain links TRBV14 with TRBJ2-5; D is unresolved. Trimming shortened V by 0 bases and J by 5 bases, and 4 bases separated the two germline ends. The CDR3 is 12 residues long. The germline V gene has CDR1 SGHDN and CDR2 FVKESK. The CDR3 nucleotides read TGTGCCAGCAGCCAAGAACAGGAGACCCAGTACTTC. It translates to CASSQEQETQYF.

This rearrangement joins TRBV5-5 to TRBJ1-1; no clear D gene. V shed 5 bases and J shed 4 bases, with 15 bases lying between them. CDR1 SGHKS and CDR2 YYEKEE come from the germline V gene (reference sequence). The CDR3 is 14 residues long. For the CDR3, the DNA is TGTGCCAGCAGGCCCCCCGCCCGGGCCACTGAAGCTTTCTTT. Translating it yields CASRPPARATEAFF.

This chain links TRBV4-2 with TRBJ2-2; 8 bases match TRBD1. Trimming at V came to 0 bases and at J to 2 bases, leaving 5 bases not matched to a gene. This CDR3 comprises 17 residues. Germline loops: CDR1 LGHNA, CDR2 YNFKEQ. As DNA, the CDR3 is TGTGCCAGCAGCCAAGAGGACAGGGATCCTAACACCGGGGAGCTGTTTTTT. It translates to CASSQEDRDPNTGELFF.

The V call is TRBV29-1, the J call TRBJ1-3; no clear D gene. Trimming shortened V by 2 bases and J by 4 bases, and 6 bases separated the two germline ends. Germline-derived CDR1 and CDR2 are SQVTM and ANQGSEA. There are 12 residues in the CDR3. This chain's CDR3 is CSVEPVGNTIYF. CDR3 nucleotide sequence: TGCAGCGTTGAACCGGTGGGAAACACCATATATTTT.

This chain links TRBV14 with TRBJ2-1, with D possibly being TRBD1 (6 bases). Trimming cost V 1 base and J 2 bases, with 9 bases left between them. The CDR3 loop spans 15 amino acids. Looked up from germline, CDR1 is SGHDN and CDR2 is FVKESK. This CDR3 is CASSQVWGPYNEQFF. The CDR3 bases are TGTGCCAGCAGCCAAGTATGGGGGCCCTACAATGAGCAGTTCTTC. The full variable domain, completed using reference TRBV14 and TRBJ2-1, is EAGVTQFPSHSVIEKGQTVTLRCDPISGHDNLYWYRRVMGKEIKFLLHFVKESKQDESGMPNNRFLAERTGGTYSTLKVQPAELEDSGVYFCASSQVWGPYNEQFFGPGTRLTVL.

The rearrangement joins TRBV5-1 to TRBJ1-6; 8 bases line up with TRBD1. In germline, CDR1 is SGHRS, CDR2 YFSETQ. V dropped 4 bases and J dropped 7; count of bases not matched to a gene: 10. This CDR3 region has 16 residues. The CDR3 DNA reads as TGCGCCAGCAGCCTCCGGACAGGGAGAGCCAATTCACCCCTCCACTTT. Translated: CASSLRTGRANSPLHF.

This clone was seen more than once but under ten times. This rearrangement joins TRBV5-6 to TRBJ1-3; TRBD1 agrees at 7 bases. Trimming at V came to 2 bases and at J to 0 bases, leaving 5 bases not matched to a gene. Germline CDR1 is SGHDT and CDR2 is YYEEEE. This CDR3 region has 16 residues. This CDR3 is CASSFLTGRSGNTIYF. CDR3 sequence (DNA): TGTGCCAGCAGCTTCCTGACAGGGCGCTCTGGAAACACCATATATTTT.

The V and J genes are TRBV2 and TRBJ1-5, with 7 positions matching TRBD1. This CDR3 contains 16 residues. Germline V lookup: CDR1 SNHLY, CDR2 FYNNEI. The V gene end was trimmed by 7 bases and the J gene end by 0 bases; junction bases not matched to a gene: 9. The CDR3 region has the DNA TGTGCCAGCACCCGGGACAGCCTTTATAGCAATCAGCCCCAGCATTTT. Protein sequence: CASTRDSLYSNQPQHF.

The rearrangement joins TRBV30 to TRBJ2-7, with TRBD2 matching 7 bases. Germline-derived CDR1 and CDR2 are GTSNPN and SVGIG (reference sequence). Losses at the gene ends were 1 base for V and 1 base for J; bases not matched to a gene: 4. The CDR3 runs 14 residues. CDR3 amino acids: CAWSGGGSSYEQYF. DNA for the CDR3: TGTGCCTGGAGTGGTGGCGGGAGTTCCTACGAGCAGTACTTC.